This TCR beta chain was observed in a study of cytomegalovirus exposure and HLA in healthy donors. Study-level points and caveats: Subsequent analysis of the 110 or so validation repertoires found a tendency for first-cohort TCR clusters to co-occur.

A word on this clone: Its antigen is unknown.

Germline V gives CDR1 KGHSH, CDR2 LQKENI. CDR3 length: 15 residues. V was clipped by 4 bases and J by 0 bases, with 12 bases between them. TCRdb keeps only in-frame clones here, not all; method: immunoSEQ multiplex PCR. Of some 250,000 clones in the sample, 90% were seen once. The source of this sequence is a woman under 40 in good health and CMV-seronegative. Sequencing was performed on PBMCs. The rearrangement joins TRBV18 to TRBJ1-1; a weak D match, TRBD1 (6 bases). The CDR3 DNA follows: TGTGCCAGCTCACAACTGACAGGCATGAACACTGAAGCTTTCTTT. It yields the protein CASSQLTGMNTEAFF.